The TCR beta chain described here comes from a study of shared clonotypes between healthy human individuals. Assay used: immunoSEQ multiplex PCR; TCRdb lists only in-frame clones, some missing. Of about 680,000 clones listed, around four fifths are singletons. CDR3 length equals 10 residues. The germline CDR1 and CDR2 sequences are SNHLY and FYNNEI. V lost 6 bases, J lost 9 bases, and 9 bases lay in between. The sequencing input was memory CD4+ T cells sorted from blood. The subset here: CD45RA-negative fraction. The origin of this receptor is a woman in her 30s in good health. This chain connects TRBV2 to TRBJ2-7; D gene unclear. The CDR3 protein is CASSASVQYF. In DNA form, the CDR3 reads TGTGCCAGCAGCGCTAGTGTGCAGTACTTC. Looking up the rest from reference TRBV2 and TRBJ2-7 gives the full variable domain: EPEVTQTPSHQVTQMGQEVILRCVPISNHLYFYWYRQILGQKVEFLVSFYNNEISEKSEIFDDQFSVERPDGSNFTLKIRSTKLEDSAMYFCASSASVQYFGPGTRLTVT.